The present TCR beta chain was sequenced within a study of response to subunit inactivated influenza vaccine. Each CDR3 protein gets one entry after TCRdb re-called the RT-PCR reads with MiXCR. The sample lists approximately 700,000 distinct CDR3 sequences, approximately 14% occurring once. This CDR3 region has 14 residues. The V gene's germline CDR1 is LGHNA and CDR2 YNFKEQ. V shed 5 bases and J shed 9 bases, with 17 bases lying between them. Here the sequenced sample was PBMCs from blood, taken 11 to 12 days after vaccination. This chain connects TRBV4-2 to TRBJ2-1; the D gene could be TRBD1 or TRBD2 (5 bases each). This TCR was recovered from a man between 50 and 59 years old who received an inactivated influenza vaccine. The CDR3 bases are TGTGCCAGCAGCGCCCGGGACCATATATCTGAGCAGTTCTTC. It translates to CASSARDHISEQFF.